These T cell receptor beta chains were read from a single sample in a study of breast tumors, draining lymph nodes, adjacent tissues. TCRdb itself ran the multiplex PCR reads through MiXCR, one entry per CDR3 protein. The sample carries around 230,000 distinct CDR3 sequences, roughly a third recorded once. The sample taken for sequencing was axillary lymph node tissue. These receptors were taken from a female donor with breast cancer. Some clones in this sample may be carry-over from other donors' samples. CDR3s include the opening cysteine and the closing phenylalanine or tryptophan. D genes are given only for firm matches. Expanded clones are given a class, and other clones once, few, many or no size at all.

clone size	V gene	J gene	D gene	CDR3 protein	CDR3 DNA
many	TRBV11-2	TRBJ1-3	NA	CASSWKITGNTIYF	TGTGCCAGCAGCTGGAAGATAACTGGAAACACCATATATTTT
many	TRBV20-1	TRBJ2-6	NA	CSARDAQGSGANVLTF	TGCAGTGCTAGAGATGCCCAGGGCTCTGGGGCCAACGTCCTGACTTTC
many	TRBV2	TRBJ2-1	NA	CASSDWGSYNEQFF	TGTGCCAGCAGCGACTGGGGCTCCTACAATGAGCAGTTCTTC
many	TRBV20-1	TRBJ2-3	TRBD2	CSALAGGYTDTQYF	TGCAGTGCTCTAGCGGGAGGCTACACAGATACGCAGTATTTT
many	TRBV5-1	TRBJ2-7	TRBD2	CASSPGGGYSYEQYF	TGCGCCAGCAGCCCCGGCGGGGGTTACTCCTACGAGCAGTACTTC
many	TRBV7-2	TRBJ1-6	NA	CASSLVLGENSPLHF	TGTGCCAGCAGCTTAGTGCTCGGAGAAAATTCACCCCTCCACTTT
many	TRBV24-1	TRBJ2-5	NA	CATQETQYF	TGTGCCACCCAAGAGACCCAGTACTTC
NA	TRBV5-8	TRBJ1-3	NA	CASSRPRRTFSGNTIYF	TGTGCCAGCAGCCGCCCGAGGAGGACTTTCTCTGGAAACACCATATATTTT
many	TRBV7-2	TRBJ2-3	TRBD2	CASSSTSGGTDTQYF	TGTGCCAGCAGCTCGACTAGCGGGGGGACAGATACGCAGTATTTT
NA	TRBV20-1	TRBJ2-2	NA	CSACLLASGELFF	TGCAGTGCTTGTCTTCTGGCGTCCGGAGAGCTGTTTTTT
many	TRBV10-2	TRBJ1-3	NA	CASSEYRASGNTIYF	TGCGCCAGCAGTGAATACAGGGCTTCTGGAAACACCATATATTTT
many	TRBV29-1	TRBJ2-5	TRBD1	CSIRGQGAQETQYF	TGCAGCATCCGAGGACAGGGGGCGCAGGAGACCCAGTACTTC
many	TRBV10-2	TRBJ2-3	TRBD2	CASSESGGAGDTQYF	TGCGCCAGCAGTGAGAGCGGGGGGGCGGGAGATACGCAGTATTTT
many	TRBV2	TRBJ1-4	NA	CASSEAGRRGEKLFF	TGTGCCAGCAGTGAAGCGGGGCGAAGGGGTGAAAAACTGTTTTTT
NA	TRBV5-1	TRBJ2-7	TRBD2	CASSKASGTKYEQYF	TGCGCCAGTTCCAAGGCTAGCGGGACAAAATACGAGCAGTACTTC
few	TRBV10-1	TRBJ2-1	TRBD2	CASSEISGAYNEQFF	TGCGCCAGCAGTGAGATCAGCGGGGCCTACAATGAGCAGTTCTTC
few	TRBV30	TRBJ2-5	NA	CAWSRDQETQYF	TGTGCCTGGAGCAGGGACCAAGAGACCCAGTACTTC
many	TRBV4-3	TRBJ2-2	TRBD2	CASSQDRGGGGELFF	TGCGCCAGCAGCCAAGATCGGGGGGGAGGCGGGGAGCTGTTTTTT
NA	TRBV4-1	TRBJ2-7	TRBD1	CASSRLGQEEQYF	TGCGCCAGCAGCCGGTTGGGACAGGAGGAGCAGTACTTC
many	TRBV14	TRBJ2-2	NA	CASSQTRGTGELFF	TGTGCCAGCAGCCAAACTAGGGGCACCGGGGAGCTGTTTTTT
many	TRBV6-4	TRBJ2-3	NA	CASSDTGSPDTQYF	TGTGCCAGCAGTGACACCGGTTCTCCGGATACGCAGTATTTT
NA	TRBV7-7	TRBJ1-3	NA	CASSLRKVTIYF	TGTGCTAGCAGCTTAAGGAAAGTAACCATATATTTT
many	TRBV12-3/TRBV12-4	TRBJ1-2	NA	CASSLASLNYGYTF	TGTGCCAGCAGTTTAGCCAGCCTCAACTATGGCTACACCTTC
many	TRBV5-1	TRBJ2-5	NA	CASSLLTHQETQYF	TGCGCCAGCAGCTTGCTAACACATCAAGAGACCCAGTACTTC
NA	TRBV24-1	TRBJ1-2	NA	CARRGSGEGYTF	TGTGCCAGACGAGGATCGGGGGAAGGCTACACCTTC
many	TRBV7-2	TRBJ2-3	NA	CASSLGQKDTQYF	TGTGCCAGCAGCTTAGGACAGAAAGATACGCAGTATTTT
NA	TRBV7-9	TRBJ1-6	TRBD1	CASSSGTGVENSPLHF	TGTGCCAGCAGCTCAGGGACAGGGGTGGAAAATTCACCCCTCCACTTT
NA	TRBV2	TRBJ2-1	NA	CASQPRGLEDNEQFF	TGTGCCAGCCAACCACGGGGGTTGGAGGACAATGAGCAGTTCTTC
NA	TRBV5-8	TRBJ2-1	NA	CASSLDPLLFNNEQFF	TGTGCCAGCAGCTTGGACCCCCTTTTATTTAACAATGAGCAGTTCTTC
many	TRBV24-1	TRBJ2-1	NA	CATSDLSPGNYNEQFF	TGTGCCACCAGTGATTTGTCGCCGGGGAACTACAATGAGCAGTTCTTC
many	TRBV5-5	TRBJ1-5	NA	CASSFGSTSNQPQHF	TGTGCCAGCAGCTTCGGGTCAACGAGCAATCAGCCCCAGCATTTT
NA	TRBV28	TRBJ2-5	TRBD2	CASKGASGREETQYF	TGTGCCAGCAAGGGGGCTAGCGGGAGAGAGGAGACCCAGTACTTC
many	TRBV19	TRBJ2-7	NA	CASSPGDGGYEQYF	TGTGCCAGTAGTCCTGGGGATGGGGGCTACGAGCAGTACTTC
many	TRBV12-3/TRBV12-4	TRBJ2-1	TRBD1	CASSFEWTGSYNEQFF	TGTGCCAGCAGTTTTGAGTGGACAGGGTCCTACAATGAGCAGTTCTTC
many	TRBV5-1	TRBJ1-5	TRBD1	CASSLEGQGYQPQHF	TGCGCCAGCAGCTTGGAGGGACAGGGGTATCAGCCCCAGCATTTT
many	TRBV14	TRBJ2-1	NA	CASSQGNSFNEQFF	TGTGCCAGCAGCCAAGGAAACAGCTTCAATGAGCAGTTCTTC